A selection of T cell receptor beta chains follows, all from one sample in a study of regulatory T cells in long-lasting Graves disease. TCRdb reanalysed the multiplex PCR reads using MiXCR and keeps one entry per CDR3 protein. The table lists around 360,000 distinct CDR3 sequences, around 15% of them singletons. The sample also formed part of further work on T cells in Graves' hyperthyroidism and ophthalmopathy.

The sample consisted of peripheral blood mononuclear cells (PBMCs), taken at new diagnosis, from a patient treated with antithyroid drugs. All receptors derive from a woman younger than 35 with Graves disease. CDR3s include the opening cysteine and the closing phenylalanine or tryptophan. The order of the fields is D gene, J gene, V gene, clone size, CDR3 protein, CDR3 DNA. D genes are given only for firm matches. Size values are once, few and many counts, or a class for expanded clones, and some rows have none.

d_gene: .; j_gene: TRBJ1-4; v_gene: TRBV29-1; abundance: .; CDR3aa: CSVGGGVVEKLFF; CDR3nt: TGCAGCGTTGGAGGGGGGGTGGTGGAAAAACTGTTTTTT
d_gene: TRBD1; j_gene: TRBJ1-2; v_gene: TRBV6-2/TRBV6-3; abundance: few; CDR3aa: CASSKTGEVYGYTF; CDR3nt: TGTGCCAGCAGTAAGACAGGGGAAGTCTATGGCTACACCTTC
d_gene: TRBD1; j_gene: TRBJ1-4; v_gene: TRBV28; abundance: many; CDR3aa: CASRFAGGTNEKLFF; CDR3nt: TGTGCCAGCAGGTTTGCAGGGGGTACTAATGAAAAACTGTTTTTT
d_gene: .; j_gene: TRBJ1-5; v_gene: TRBV12-3/TRBV12-4; abundance: .; CDR3aa: CASTRPGQPQHF; CDR3nt: TGTGCCAGCACTCGCCCCGGACAGCCCCAGCATTTT
d_gene: TRBD2; j_gene: TRBJ2-7; v_gene: TRBV28; abundance: many; CDR3aa: CASREITSASYEQYF; CDR3nt: TGTGCCAGCAGGGAAATCACTAGCGCCTCCTACGAGCAGTACTTC
d_gene: .; j_gene: TRBJ2-3; v_gene: TRBV6-1; abundance: few; CDR3aa: CASRQGPLSTDTQYF; CDR3nt: TGTGCCAGCAGGCAGGGACCCCTTAGCACAGATACGCAGTATTTT
d_gene: .; j_gene: TRBJ2-1; v_gene: TRBV18; abundance: many; CDR3aa: CASSPPQGTEQFF; CDR3nt: TGTGCCAGCTCACCTCCGCAGGGGACTGAGCAGTTCTTC
d_gene: .; j_gene: TRBJ2-1; v_gene: TRBV10-3; abundance: few; CDR3aa: CAISEPTAGTRDEQFF; CDR3nt: TGTGCCATCAGTGAGCCCACGGCCGGCACCAGGGATGAGCAGTTCTTC
d_gene: .; j_gene: TRBJ1-1; v_gene: TRBV28; abundance: few; CDR3aa: CASSPSRSGAFF; CDR3nt: TGTGCCAGCAGTCCGAGCAGGTCCGGAGCTTTCTTT
d_gene: .; j_gene: TRBJ2-1; v_gene: TRBV7-3; abundance: many; CDR3aa: CASSAEQGVYNEQFF; CDR3nt: TGTGCCAGCAGCGCTGAACAGGGAGTCTACAATGAGCAGTTCTTC
d_gene: TRBD1; j_gene: TRBJ1-5; v_gene: TRBV5-1; abundance: many; CDR3aa: CASSLGGTDNQPQHF; CDR3nt: TGCGCCAGCAGCTTGGGCGGGACAGATAATCAGCCCCAGCATTTT
d_gene: TRBD2; j_gene: TRBJ2-1; v_gene: TRBV7-9; abundance: many; CDR3aa: CASSQTLALSSYNEQFF; CDR3nt: TGTGCCAGCAGCCAAACACTAGCGTTGAGCTCCTACAATGAGCAGTTCTTC
d_gene: TRBD2; j_gene: TRBJ2-5; v_gene: TRBV3-1; abundance: few; CDR3aa: CASSQDGLAQETQYF; CDR3nt: TGTGCCAGCAGCCAGGATGGACTAGCGCAAGAGACCCAGTACTTC
d_gene: TRBD1; j_gene: TRBJ2-7; v_gene: TRBV20-1; abundance: many; CDR3aa: CSAKVRDRHTHEQYF; CDR3nt: TGCAGTGCTAAGGTTAGGGACAGGCATACCCACGAGCAGTACTTC
d_gene: .; j_gene: TRBJ2-7; v_gene: TRBV29-1; abundance: .; CDR3aa: CSVEQGETYEQYF; CDR3nt: TGCAGCGTTGAACAGGGAGAAACCTACGAGCAGTACTTC
d_gene: .; j_gene: TRBJ2-7; v_gene: TRBV2; abundance: many; CDR3aa: CASSLGSYEQYF; CDR3nt: TGTGCCAGCAGCTTAGGATCCTACGAGCAGTACTTC
d_gene: .; j_gene: TRBJ1-4; v_gene: TRBV5-6; abundance: .; CDR3aa: CASSSPLRDPAKLFF; CDR3nt: TGTGCCAGCAGCTCACCCCTCCGGGACCCGGCGAAACTGTTTTTT
d_gene: TRBD1; j_gene: TRBJ1-5; v_gene: TRBV9; abundance: many; CDR3aa: CASSIDREGNQPQHF; CDR3nt: TGTGCCAGCAGTATAGACAGGGAGGGCAATCAGCCCCAGCATTTT
d_gene: .; j_gene: TRBJ1-1; v_gene: TRBV5-1; abundance: few; CDR3aa: CASSLVESTEAFF; CDR3nt: TGCGCCAGCAGCTTGGTGGAGAGCACTGAAGCTTTCTTT
d_gene: .; j_gene: TRBJ2-2; v_gene: TRBV12-3/TRBV12-4; abundance: .; CDR3aa: CASTLGGNTGELFF; CDR3nt: TGTGCCAGCACCCTGGGGGGTAACACCGGGGAGCTGTTTTTT
d_gene: .; j_gene: TRBJ2-1; v_gene: TRBV5-4; abundance: .; CDR3aa: CTSSLVSLNEQFF; CDR3nt: TGTACCAGCAGCTTGGTGTCGTTAAATGAGCAGTTCTTC
d_gene: TRBD2; j_gene: TRBJ2-7; v_gene: TRBV19; abundance: .; CDR3aa: CASSLGLAGDYEQYF; CDR3nt: TGTGCCAGTAGCCTGGGACTAGCGGGGGACTACGAGCAGTACTTC
d_gene: .; j_gene: TRBJ2-7; v_gene: TRBV6-1; abundance: many; CDR3aa: CASSSQRPGTRYEQYF; CDR3nt: TGTGCCAGCAGCTCTCAACGCCCCGGGACCCGTTACGAGCAGTACTTC
d_gene: TRBD1; j_gene: TRBJ1-1; v_gene: TRBV11-2; abundance: few; CDR3aa: CASSFTGGEVAEAFF; CDR3nt: TGTGCCAGCAGCTTTACAGGGGGCGAGGTCGCTGAAGCTTTCTTT
d_gene: TRBD1; j_gene: TRBJ1-2; v_gene: TRBV5-1; abundance: many; CDR3aa: CASGLTGRSGYTF; CDR3nt: TGCGCCAGCGGGTTGACAGGGCGGAGTGGCTACACCTTC
d_gene: .; j_gene: TRBJ2-2; v_gene: TRBV2; abundance: many; CDR3aa: CASSPGGPPGELFF; CDR3nt: TGTGCCAGCAGCCCAGGGGGGCCTCCCGGGGAGCTGTTTTTT
d_gene: .; j_gene: TRBJ2-1; v_gene: TRBV30; abundance: .; CDR3aa: CAWSVGGVGSNEQFF; CDR3nt: TGTGCCTGGAGTGTAGGGGGGGTGGGGAGCAATGAGCAGTTCTTC
d_gene: .; j_gene: TRBJ2-2; v_gene: TRBV13; abundance: many; CDR3aa: CASNRNIGTDARSGELFF; CDR3nt: TGTGCCAGCAATAGAAACATCGGGACCGACGCCCGGTCAGGGGAGCTGTTTTTT
d_gene: TRBD2; j_gene: TRBJ2-2; v_gene: TRBV5-1; abundance: many; CDR3aa: CASSFLAGRVTGELFF; CDR3nt: TGCGCCAGCAGCTTCCTAGCGGGGAGGGTCACCGGGGAGCTGTTTTTT
d_gene: .; j_gene: TRBJ1-1; v_gene: TRBV6-2/TRBV6-3; abundance: many; CDR3aa: CASSYTSGLITMNTEAFF; CDR3nt: TGTGCCAGCAGTTACACCTCGGGCCTAATAACAATGAACACTGAAGCTTTCTTT
d_gene: .; j_gene: TRBJ2-5; v_gene: TRBV20-1; abundance: many; CDR3aa: CSATGAPGPETQYF; CDR3nt: TGCAGTGCTACCGGGGCCCCGGGTCCGGAGACCCAGTACTTC
d_gene: .; j_gene: TRBJ2-5; v_gene: TRBV5-1; abundance: many; CDR3aa: CASSFRIGETQYF; CDR3nt: TGCGCCAGCAGCTTCCGGATAGGGGAGACCCAGTACTTC
d_gene: .; j_gene: TRBJ1-3; v_gene: TRBV5-6; abundance: .; CDR3aa: CASSPTGPGNTIYF; CDR3nt: TGTGCCAGCAGCCCCACAGGGCCGGGAAACACCATATATTTT
d_gene: .; j_gene: TRBJ2-3; v_gene: TRBV6-1; abundance: few; CDR3aa: CASNVQGGRTDTQYF; CDR3nt: TGTGCCAGCAACGTACAGGGTGGTCGCACAGATACGCAGTATTTT
d_gene: .; j_gene: TRBJ2-1; v_gene: TRBV18; abundance: .; CDR3aa: CASSPGPGNEQFF; CDR3nt: TGTGCCAGCTCACCAGGGCCCGGGAATGAGCAGTTCTTC
d_gene: TRBD1; j_gene: TRBJ1-1; v_gene: TRBV4-2; abundance: many; CDR3aa: CASSQDLQGATEAFF; CDR3nt: TGTGCCAGCAGCCAAGATCTACAGGGGGCCACTGAAGCTTTCTTT
d_gene: TRBD1; j_gene: TRBJ2-3; v_gene: TRBV19; abundance: .; CDR3aa: CASSGPGQSTQYF; CDR3nt: TGTGCCAGTAGTGGACCGGGACAGAGTACGCAGTATTTT
d_gene: .; j_gene: TRBJ2-6; v_gene: TRBV10-1; abundance: .; CDR3aa: CASRQGTGANVLTF; CDR3nt: TGCGCCAGCAGACAGGGTACTGGGGCCAACGTCCTGACTTTC
d_gene: TRBD2; j_gene: TRBJ2-1; v_gene: TRBV29-1; abundance: few; CDR3aa: CSVEGGLAEAPGQFF; CDR3nt: TGCAGCGTTGAAGGGGGACTAGCGGAGGCCCCGGGGCAGTTCTTC
d_gene: .; j_gene: TRBJ2-3; v_gene: TRBV7-3; abundance: many; CDR3aa: CASSLTGLFTDTQYF; CDR3nt: TGTGCCAGCAGCTTAACGGGACTCTTCACAGATACGCAGTATTTT
d_gene: TRBD1; j_gene: TRBJ1-3; v_gene: TRBV13; abundance: few; CDR3aa: CASSPRPAGTATSGNTIYF; CDR3nt: TGTGCCAGCAGCCCGAGACCCGCCGGGACAGCGACCTCTGGAAACACCATATATTTT
d_gene: .; j_gene: TRBJ2-2; v_gene: TRBV18; abundance: .; CDR3aa: CASSLRDSGTGELFF; CDR3nt: TGTGCCAGCTCACTCCGGGACTCCGGAACCGGGGAGCTGTTTTTT
d_gene: TRBD1; j_gene: TRBJ1-2; v_gene: TRBV20-1; abundance: many; CDR3aa: CSARAGQVNYGYTF; CDR3nt: TGCAGTGCTAGAGCGGGACAGGTTAACTATGGCTACACCTTC
d_gene: TRBD2; j_gene: TRBJ2-3; v_gene: TRBV12-3/TRBV12-4; abundance: many; CDR3aa: CASSLALRTSAGPSVGQYF; CDR3nt: TGTGCCAGCAGTTTAGCGCTGCGGACTAGCGCGGGGCCATCTGTGGGGCAGTATTTT
d_gene: .; j_gene: TRBJ1-2; v_gene: TRBV2; abundance: many; CDR3aa: CASSDLKQRGSSGYTF; CDR3nt: TGTGCCAGCAGTGACCTTAAGCAGCGGGGCTCGAGTGGCTACACCTTC
d_gene: TRBD2; j_gene: TRBJ2-2; v_gene: TRBV7-8; abundance: many; CDR3aa: CASSLEGRAGELFF; CDR3nt: TGTGCCAGCAGCTTAGAGGGGAGGGCCGGGGAGCTGTTTTTT